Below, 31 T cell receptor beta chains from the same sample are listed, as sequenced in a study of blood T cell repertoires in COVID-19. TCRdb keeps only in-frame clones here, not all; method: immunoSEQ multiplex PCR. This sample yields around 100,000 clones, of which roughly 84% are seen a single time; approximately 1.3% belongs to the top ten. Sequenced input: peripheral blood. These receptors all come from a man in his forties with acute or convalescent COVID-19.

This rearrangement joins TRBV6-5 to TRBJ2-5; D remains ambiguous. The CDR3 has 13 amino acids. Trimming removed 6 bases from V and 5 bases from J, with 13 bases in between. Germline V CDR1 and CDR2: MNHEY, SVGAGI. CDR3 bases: TGTGCCAGCAGGGGTCCCTTCGGGGAGACCCAGTACTTC. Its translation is CASRGPFGETQYF.

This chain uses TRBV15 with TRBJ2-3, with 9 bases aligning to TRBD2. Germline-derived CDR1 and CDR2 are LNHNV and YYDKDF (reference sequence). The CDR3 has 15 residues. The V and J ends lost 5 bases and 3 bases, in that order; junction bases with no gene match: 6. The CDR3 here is CATSLSGGLTDTQYF. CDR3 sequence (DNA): TGTGCCACCAGCCTCAGCGGGGGGTTAACAGATACGCAGTATTTT.

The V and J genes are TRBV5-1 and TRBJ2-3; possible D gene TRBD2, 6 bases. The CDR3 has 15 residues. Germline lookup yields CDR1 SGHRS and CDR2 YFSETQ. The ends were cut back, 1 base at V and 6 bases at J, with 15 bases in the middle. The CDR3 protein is CASSLPGTGEDTQYF. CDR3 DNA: TGCGCCAGCAGCTTGCCCGGGACGGGGGAGGATACGCAGTATTTT.

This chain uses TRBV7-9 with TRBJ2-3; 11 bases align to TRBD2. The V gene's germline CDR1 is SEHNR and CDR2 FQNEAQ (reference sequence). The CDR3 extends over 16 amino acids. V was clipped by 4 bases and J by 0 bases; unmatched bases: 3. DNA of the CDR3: TGTGCCAGCAGCTCCGGACTAGCGGGCAGCACAGATACGCAGTATTTT. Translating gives CASSSGLAGSTDTQYF.

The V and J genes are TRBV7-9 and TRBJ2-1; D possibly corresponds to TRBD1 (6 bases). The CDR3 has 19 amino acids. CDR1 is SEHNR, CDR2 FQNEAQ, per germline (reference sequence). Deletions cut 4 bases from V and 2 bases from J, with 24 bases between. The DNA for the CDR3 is TGTGCCAGCAGCTCGACCGCCTACAGGGTTTCCCTTCCCTACAATGAGCAGTTCTTC. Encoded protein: CASSSTAYRVSLPYNEQFF.

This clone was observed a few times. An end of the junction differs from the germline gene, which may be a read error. The CDR3: CASSRSAGPTGELFF. The CDR3 bases are TGTGCTAGCAGCCGTAGCGCGGGGCCCACCGGGGAGCTGTTTTTT. The V and J genes are TRBV7-7 and TRBJ2-2; possible D gene TRBD2, 6 bases. Germline V lookup: CDR1 SSHAT, CDR2 FNYEAQ (reference sequence). CDR3 size: 15 residues.

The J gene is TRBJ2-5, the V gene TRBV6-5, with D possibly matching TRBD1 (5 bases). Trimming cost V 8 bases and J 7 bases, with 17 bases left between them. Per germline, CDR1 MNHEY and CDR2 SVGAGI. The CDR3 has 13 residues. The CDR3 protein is CASCQRQGGTQYF. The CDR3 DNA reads TGTGCCAGCTGTCAAAGGCAGGGTGGGACCCAGTACTTC.

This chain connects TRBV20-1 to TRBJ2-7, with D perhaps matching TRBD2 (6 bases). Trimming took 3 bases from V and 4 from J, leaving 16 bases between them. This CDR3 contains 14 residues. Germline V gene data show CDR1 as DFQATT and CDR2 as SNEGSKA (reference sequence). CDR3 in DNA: TGCAGTGCTAGTAAGGCGGGGTTAACGTACGAGCAGTACTTC. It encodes CSASKAGLTYEQYF.

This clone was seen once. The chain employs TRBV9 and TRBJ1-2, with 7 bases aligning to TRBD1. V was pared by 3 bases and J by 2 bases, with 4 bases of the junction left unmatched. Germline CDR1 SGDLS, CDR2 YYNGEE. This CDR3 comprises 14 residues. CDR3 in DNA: TGTGCCAGCAGCGAGCTGACAGGGAACTATGGCTACACCTTC. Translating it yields CASSELTGNYGYTF.

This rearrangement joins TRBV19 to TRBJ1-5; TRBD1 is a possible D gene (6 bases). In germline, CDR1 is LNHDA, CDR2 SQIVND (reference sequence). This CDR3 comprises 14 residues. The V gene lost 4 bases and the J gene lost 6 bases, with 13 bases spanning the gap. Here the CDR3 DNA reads TGTGCCAGTAGTAGACAGGCGGGGGGTCAGCCCCAGCATTTT. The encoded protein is CASSRQAGGQPQHF.

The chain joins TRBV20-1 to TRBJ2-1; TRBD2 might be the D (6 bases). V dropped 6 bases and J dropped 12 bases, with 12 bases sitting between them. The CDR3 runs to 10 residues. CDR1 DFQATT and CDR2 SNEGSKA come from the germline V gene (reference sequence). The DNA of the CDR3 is TGCAGTGCAGGCGGGACTTCGCAGTTCTTC. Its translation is CSAGGTSQFF.

The CDR3 spells CASVAGGGKNIQYF. CDR3 nucleotide sequence: TGTGCCAGCGTCGCGGGAGGGGGCAAAAACATTCAGTACTTC. The V and J genes are TRBV7-9 and TRBJ2-4, with TRBD2 identical over 9 bases. The CDR3 loop spans 14 amino acids. Trimming removed 8 bases from V and 3 bases from J; junction bases left unmatched: 5. The germline V gene has CDR1 SEHNR and CDR2 FQNEAQ (reference sequence).

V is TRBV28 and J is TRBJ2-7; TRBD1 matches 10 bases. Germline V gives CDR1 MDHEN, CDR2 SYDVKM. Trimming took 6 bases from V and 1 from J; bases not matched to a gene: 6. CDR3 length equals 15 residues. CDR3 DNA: TGTGCCAGCAGGACCCCGGGACAGGGGTCCTACGAGCAGTACTTC. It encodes CASRTPGQGSYEQYF.

CDR3 sequence: CASGLAPPGQGAVTEAFF. As DNA, the CDR3 is TGTGCTAGTGGTTTGGCGCCCCCGGGACAGGGGGCGGTCACTGAAGCTTTCTTT. The V gene is TRBV12-5, the J gene TRBJ1-1, with 12 bases matching TRBD1. There are 18 residues in the CDR3. In germline, CDR1 is LGHNT, CDR2 FRNRAP. Trimming cost V 1 base and J 4 bases; bases outside gene matches: 10.

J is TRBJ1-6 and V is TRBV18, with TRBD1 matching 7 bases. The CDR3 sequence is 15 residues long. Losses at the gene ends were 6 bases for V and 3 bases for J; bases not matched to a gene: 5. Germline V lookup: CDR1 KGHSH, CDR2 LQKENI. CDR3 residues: CASSLQGDYNSPLHF. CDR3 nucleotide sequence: TGTGCCAGCTCGCTCCAGGGGGACTATAATTCACCCCTCCACTTT.

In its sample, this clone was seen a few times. The CDR3 reads CASSFLSYEQYF. CDR3 bases: TGTGCCAGCAGTTTCCTCTCCTACGAGCAGTACTTC. This rearrangement joins TRBV28 to TRBJ2-7; the D is unclear. The germline CDR1 and CDR2 sequences are MDHEN and SYDVKM. Trimming took off 3 bases at V and 0 bases at J, with 3 bases between the two ends. The CDR3 is 12 residues long. The full variable domain, with the rest looked up from reference TRBV28 and TRBJ2-7, is DVKVTQSSRYLVKRTGEKVFLECVQDMDHENMFWYRQDPGLGLRLIYFSYDVKMKEKGDIPEGYSVSREKKERFSLILESASTNQTSMYLCASSFLSYEQYFGPGTRLTVT.

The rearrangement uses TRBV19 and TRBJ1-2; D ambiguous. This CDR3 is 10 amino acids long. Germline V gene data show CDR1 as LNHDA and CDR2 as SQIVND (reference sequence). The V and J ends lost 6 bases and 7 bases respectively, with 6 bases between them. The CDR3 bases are TGTGCCAGTAGCCGAGGTGGCTACACCTTC. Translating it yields CASSRGGYTF.

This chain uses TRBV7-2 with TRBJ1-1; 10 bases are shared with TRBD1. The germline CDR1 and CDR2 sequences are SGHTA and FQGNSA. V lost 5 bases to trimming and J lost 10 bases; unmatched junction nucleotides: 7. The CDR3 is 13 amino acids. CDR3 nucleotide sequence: TGTGCCAGCAGCACCCGACAGGGGGCAGGAGCTTTCTTT. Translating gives CASSTRQGAGAFF.

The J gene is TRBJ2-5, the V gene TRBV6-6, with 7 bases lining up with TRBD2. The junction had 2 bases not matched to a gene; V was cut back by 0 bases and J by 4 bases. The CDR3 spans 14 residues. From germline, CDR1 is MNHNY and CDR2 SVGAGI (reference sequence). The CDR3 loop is CASSYSRERETQYF. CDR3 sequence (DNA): TGTGCCAGCAGTTACTCGCGGGAGAGAGAGACCCAGTACTTC.

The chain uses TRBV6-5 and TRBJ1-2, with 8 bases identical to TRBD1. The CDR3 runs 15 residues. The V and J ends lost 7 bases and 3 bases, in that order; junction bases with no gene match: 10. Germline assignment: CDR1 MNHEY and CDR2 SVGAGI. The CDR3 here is CASTRGQAPYYGYTF. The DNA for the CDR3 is TGTGCCAGCACCCGGGGACAGGCTCCATACTATGGCTACACCTTC.

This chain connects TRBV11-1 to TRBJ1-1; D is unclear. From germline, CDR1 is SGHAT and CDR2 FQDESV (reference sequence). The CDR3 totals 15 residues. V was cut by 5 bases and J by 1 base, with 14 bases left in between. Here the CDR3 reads CASSPREGRNTEAFF. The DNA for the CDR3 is TGTGCCAGCAGCCCTCGGGAGGGTCGGAACACTGAAGCTTTCTTT.

The CDR3: CASSLILGNEQFF. In nucleotides, the CDR3 is TGTGCCAGCAGCTTAATACTCGGGAATGAGCAGTTCTTC. This chain joins TRBV7-3 and TRBJ2-1; no clear D gene. CDR1 is SGHTA and CDR2 is FQGTGA in the germline V gene. The ends were cut back, 1 base at V and 7 bases at J, with 8 bases in the middle. This CDR3 is 13 amino acids long.

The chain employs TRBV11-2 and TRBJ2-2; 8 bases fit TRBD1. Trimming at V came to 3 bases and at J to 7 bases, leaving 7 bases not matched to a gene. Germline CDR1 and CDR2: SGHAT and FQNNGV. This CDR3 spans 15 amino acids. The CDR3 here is CASSLPQGAVGELFF. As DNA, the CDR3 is TGTGCCAGCAGCTTGCCGCAGGGGGCGGTCGGGGAGCTGTTTTTT.

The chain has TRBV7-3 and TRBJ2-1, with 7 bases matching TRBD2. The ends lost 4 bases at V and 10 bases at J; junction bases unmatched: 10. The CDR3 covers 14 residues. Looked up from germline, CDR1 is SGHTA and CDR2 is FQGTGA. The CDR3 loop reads CASSSLAALGEQFF. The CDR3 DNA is TGTGCCAGCAGCTCCCTAGCGGCTCTCGGGGAGCAGTTCTTC. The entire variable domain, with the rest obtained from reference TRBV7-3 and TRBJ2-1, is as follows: GAGVSQTPSNKVTEKGKYVELRCDPISGHTALYWYRQSLGQGPEFLIYFQGTGAADDSGLPNDRFFAVRPEGSVSTLKIQRTERGDSAVYLCASSSLAALGEQFFGPGTRLTVL.

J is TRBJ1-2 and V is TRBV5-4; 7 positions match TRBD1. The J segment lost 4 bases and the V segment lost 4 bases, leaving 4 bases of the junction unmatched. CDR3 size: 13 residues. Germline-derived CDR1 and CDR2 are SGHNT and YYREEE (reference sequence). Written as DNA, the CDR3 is TGTGCCAGCAGCGAGGGACAGCTCTATGGCTACACCTTC. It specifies CASSEGQLYGYTF.

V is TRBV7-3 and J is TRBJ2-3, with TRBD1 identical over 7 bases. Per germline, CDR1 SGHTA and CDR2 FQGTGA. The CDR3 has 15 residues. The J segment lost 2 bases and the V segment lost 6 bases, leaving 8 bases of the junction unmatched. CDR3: CASSPAGGLTDTQYF. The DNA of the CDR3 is TGTGCCAGCAGTCCGGCAGGGGGTCTCACAGATACGCAGTATTTT.

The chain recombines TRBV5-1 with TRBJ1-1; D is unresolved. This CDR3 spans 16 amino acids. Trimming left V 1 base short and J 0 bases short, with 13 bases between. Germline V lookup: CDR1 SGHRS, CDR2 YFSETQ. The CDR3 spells CASSLLASAMNTEAFF. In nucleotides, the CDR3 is TGCGCCAGCAGCTTGTTGGCCAGCGCCATGAACACTGAAGCTTTCTTT.

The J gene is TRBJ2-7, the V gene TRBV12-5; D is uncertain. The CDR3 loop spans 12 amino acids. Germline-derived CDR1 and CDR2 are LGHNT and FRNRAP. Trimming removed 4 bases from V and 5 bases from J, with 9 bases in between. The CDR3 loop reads CASGSHPDEQYF. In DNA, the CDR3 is TGTGCTAGTGGTTCCCACCCGGACGAGCAGTACTTC. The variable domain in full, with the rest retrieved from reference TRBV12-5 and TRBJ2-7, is DARVTQTPRHKVTEMGQEVTMRCQPILGHNTVFWYRQTMMQGLELLAYFRNRAPLDDSGMPKDRFSAEMPDATLATLKIQPSEPRDSAVYFCASGSHPDEQYFGPGTRLTVT.

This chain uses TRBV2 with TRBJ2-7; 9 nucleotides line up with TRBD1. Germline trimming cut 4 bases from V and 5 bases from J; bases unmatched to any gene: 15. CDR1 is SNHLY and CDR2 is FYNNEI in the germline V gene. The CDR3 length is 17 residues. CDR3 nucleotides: TGTGCCAGCAGTGCCTGGCGGACAGGGGACGGGTCCGACGAGCAGTACTTC. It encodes CASSAWRTGDGSDEQYF.

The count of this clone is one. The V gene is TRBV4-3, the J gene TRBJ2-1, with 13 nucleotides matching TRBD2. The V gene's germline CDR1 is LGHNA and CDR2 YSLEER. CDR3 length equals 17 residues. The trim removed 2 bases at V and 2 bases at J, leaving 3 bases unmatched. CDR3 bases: TGCGCCAGCAGCCAAACTAGCGGGGGGGCTCCCTACAATGAGCAGTTCTTC. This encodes CASSQTSGGAPYNEQFF.

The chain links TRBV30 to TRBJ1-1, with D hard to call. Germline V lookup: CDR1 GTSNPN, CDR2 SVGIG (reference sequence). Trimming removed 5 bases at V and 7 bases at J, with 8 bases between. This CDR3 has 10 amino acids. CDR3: CAWAPLEAFF. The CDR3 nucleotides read TGTGCCTGGGCCCCACTTGAAGCTTTCTTT. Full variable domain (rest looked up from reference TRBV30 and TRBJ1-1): SQTIHQWPATLVQPVGSPLSLECTVEGTSNPNLYWYRQAAGRGLQLLFYSVGIGQISSEVPQNLSASRPQDRQFILSSKKLLLSDSGFYLCAWAPLEAFFGQGTRLTVV.